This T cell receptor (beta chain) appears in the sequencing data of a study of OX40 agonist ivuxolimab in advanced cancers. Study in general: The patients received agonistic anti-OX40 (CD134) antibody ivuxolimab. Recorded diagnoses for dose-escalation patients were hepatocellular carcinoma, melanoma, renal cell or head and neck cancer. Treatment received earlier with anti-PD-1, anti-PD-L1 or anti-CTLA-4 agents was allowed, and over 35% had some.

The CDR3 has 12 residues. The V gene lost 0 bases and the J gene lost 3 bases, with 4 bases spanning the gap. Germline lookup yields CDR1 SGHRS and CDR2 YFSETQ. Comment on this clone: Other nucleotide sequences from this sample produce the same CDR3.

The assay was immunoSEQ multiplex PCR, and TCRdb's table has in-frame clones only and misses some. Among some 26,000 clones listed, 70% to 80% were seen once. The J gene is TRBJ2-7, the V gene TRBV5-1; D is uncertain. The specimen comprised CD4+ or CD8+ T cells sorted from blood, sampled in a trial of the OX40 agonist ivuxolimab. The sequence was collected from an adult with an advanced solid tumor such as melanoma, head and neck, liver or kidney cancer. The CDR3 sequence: CASSLVGYEQYF. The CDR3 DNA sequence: TGCGCCAGCAGCTTGGTCGGCTACGAGCAGTACTTC.